These 9 T cell receptor beta chains were sequenced from one sample in a study of chemoradiotherapy in HPV16-positive cancers. TCRdb's copy holds only in-frame clones and misses some; the assay was immunoSEQ multiplex PCR. This sample has roughly 34,000 clones, with approximately 90% found just once. This specimen consisted of blood, obtained from a patient who underwent chemoradiotherapy. These receptors all come from a human donor with HPV-associated anogenital cancer.

The chain joins TRBV28 to TRBJ2-7; 8 bases fit TRBD1. CDR1 and CDR2 (germline): MDHEN, SYDVKM. The CDR3 has 14 residues. Germline trimming cut 8 bases from V and 2 bases from J; bases unmatched to any gene: 8. The CDR3 region has the DNA TGTGCCAGCCGAACCGGGACAGGCACCTACGAGCAGTACTTC. This gives the protein CASRTGTGTYEQYF.

The chain links TRBV28 to TRBJ1-4; 12 bases are shared with TRBD1. The CDR3 runs 19 residues. V lost 6 bases to trimming and J lost 3 bases; unmatched junction nucleotides: 14. Germline CDR1 is MDHEN and CDR2 is SYDVKM. In DNA form, the CDR3 reads TGTGCCAGCAGCCCCCGGGGGACAGGGGGCTTTACGGCTAATGAAAAACTGTTTTTT. It encodes CASSPRGTGGFTANEKLFF.

The rearrangement links TRBV6-5 to TRBJ1-2, with a possible D match to TRBD1 (5 bases). The CDR3 is 14 residues long. Germline V gene sequence: CDR1 MNHEY, CDR2 SVGAGI. V lost 0 bases and J lost 4, with 9 bases in between. CDR3 protein: CASSYSGDPYGYTF. The DNA of the CDR3 is TGTGCCAGCAGTTACTCGGGGGACCCCTATGGCTACACCTTC.

J is TRBJ1-2 and V is TRBV19; 12 bases are a match to TRBD1. J gave up 4 bases and V 1 base, and 4 bases lay outside the gene matches. The V gene's germline CDR1 is LNHDA and CDR2 SQIVND (reference sequence). This CDR3 contains 16 residues. The chain's CDR3 is CASSIGDRGPVYGYTF. Written as DNA, the CDR3 is TGTGCCAGTAGTATAGGGGACAGGGGGCCGGTCTATGGCTACACCTTC.

V gene TRBV9 combines with J gene TRBJ2-3; 9 bases line up with TRBD1. Germline V gene data show CDR1 as SGDLS and CDR2 as YYNGEE. Trimming removed 4 bases from V and 4 bases from J; junction bases left unmatched: 10. This CDR3 spans 16 amino acids. The CDR3 here is CASSPRGQGAPDTQYF. Written as DNA, the CDR3 is TGTGCCAGCAGCCCCCGGGGACAGGGTGCTCCAGATACGCAGTATTTT.

The genes are TRBV27 and TRBJ2-7; the D is unclear. The CDR3 covers 14 residues. V lost 1 base and J 7 bases, leaving 14 bases between the germline ends. Germline values: CDR1 MNHEY, CDR2 SMNVEV (reference sequence). CDR3 sequence reads: CASSLLGTSWEQYF. The DNA for the CDR3 is TGTGCCAGCAGTTTATTGGGCACCTCATGGGAGCAGTACTTC.

V gene TRBV29-1 combines with J gene TRBJ2-4; D remains ambiguous. This CDR3 comprises 15 residues. In germline, CDR1 is SQVTM, CDR2 ANQGSEA. Trimming took 0 bases from V and 1 from J, leaving 10 bases between them. CDR3 sequence: CSVEDSFQAKNIQYF. As DNA, the CDR3 is TGCAGCGTTGAAGACTCGTTCCAGGCCAAAAACATTCAGTACTTC. Drawing the rest from reference TRBV29-1 and TRBJ2-4, the complete variable domain is SAVISQKPSRDICQRGTSLTIQCQVDSQVTMMFWYRQQPGQSLTLIATANQGSEATYESGFVIDKFPISRPNLTFSTLTVSNMSPEDSSIYLCSVEDSFQAKNIQYFGAGTRLSVL.

This clone was seen just once. The chain joins TRBV19 to TRBJ1-4; D is uncertain. CDR3 length: 16 residues. Trimming shortened V by 3 bases and J by 7 bases, and 18 bases separated the two germline ends. Germline loops: CDR1 LNHDA, CDR2 SQIVND (reference sequence). CDR3 DNA: TGTGCCAGTAGTATTAGGGCGGGTCGCCCCCTTGAAAAACTGTTTTTT. It codes for CASSIRAGRPLEKLFF.

This clone has only one observation. The chain carries TRBV5-1 and TRBJ1-1; tentative D call: TRBD1 (5 bases). The CDR3 runs 15 residues. Germline V lookup: CDR1 SGHRS, CDR2 YFSETQ. The germline V and J ends were trimmed by 7 bases and 4 bases, with 20 bases remaining between them. The CDR3 here is CASASLQGGGTEAFF. CDR3 DNA: TGCGCCAGCGCATCACTTCAGGGAGGTGGCACTGAAGCTTTCTTT.